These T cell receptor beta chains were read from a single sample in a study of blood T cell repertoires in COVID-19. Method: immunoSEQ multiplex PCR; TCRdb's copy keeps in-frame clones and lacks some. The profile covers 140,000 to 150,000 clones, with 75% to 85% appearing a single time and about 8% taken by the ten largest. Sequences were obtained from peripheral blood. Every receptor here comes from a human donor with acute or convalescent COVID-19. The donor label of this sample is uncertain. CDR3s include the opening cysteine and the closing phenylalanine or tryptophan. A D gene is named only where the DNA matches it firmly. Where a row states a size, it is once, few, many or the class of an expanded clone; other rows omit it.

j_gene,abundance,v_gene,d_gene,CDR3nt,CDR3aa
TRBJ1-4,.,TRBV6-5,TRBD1,TGTGCCAGCCACATCCCGGGACAGGATGAAAAACTGTTTTTT,CASHIPGQDEKLFF
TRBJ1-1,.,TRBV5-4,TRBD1,TGTGCCAGCAGCTTGGGAGGGGGCGGGAACACTGAAGCTTTCTTT,CASSLGGGGNTEAFF
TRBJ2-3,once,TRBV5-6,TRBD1,TGTGCCAGCAGCCTTATAACAGGGGCAGATACGCAGTATTTT,CASSLITGADTQYF
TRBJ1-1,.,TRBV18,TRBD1,TGTGCCAGCTCACTATCCGGGACAGGGTTTATGAACACTGAAGCTTTCTTT,CASSLSGTGFMNTEAFF
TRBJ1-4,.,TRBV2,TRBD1,TGTGCCAGTCGGATTGACAGGGTAAAGGGTAATGAAAAACTGTTTTTT,CASRIDRVKGNEKLFF
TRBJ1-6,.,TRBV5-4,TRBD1,TGTGCCAGCACCGACAGGGAAAGCTCCTATAATTCACCCCTCCACTTT,CASTDRESSYNSPLHF
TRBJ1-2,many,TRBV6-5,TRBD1,TGTGCCAGCAGTTATTCGACAGGGAGCAACTATGGCTACACCTTC,CASSYSTGSNYGYTF
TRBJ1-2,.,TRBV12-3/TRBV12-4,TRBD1,TGTGCCAGCAGTCTGGGACAGGGGTATGGCTACACCTTC,CASSLGQGYGYTF
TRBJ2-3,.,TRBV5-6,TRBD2,TGTGCCAGCAGCTCCCGACTAGCGGGGGACATAAGTACGCAGTATTTT,CASSSRLAGDISTQYF
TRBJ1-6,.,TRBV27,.,TGTGCCAGCAGTTTGTGGGGGAGGGATTCACCCCTCCACTTT,CASSLWGRDSPLHF
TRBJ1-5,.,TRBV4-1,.,TGCGCCAGCAGCCAACGGGTCGGTCAGCCCCAGCATTTT,CASSQRVGQPQHF
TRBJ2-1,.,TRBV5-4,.,TGTGCCAGCAGCTTTTTCCTACAGGGAGTGGGGACCACCAATGAGCAGTTCTTC,CASSFFLQGVGTTNEQFF
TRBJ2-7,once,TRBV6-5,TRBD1,TGTGCCAGCAGATCCCGGACAGGGTCCTCCTACGAGCAGTACTTC,CASRSRTGSSYEQYF
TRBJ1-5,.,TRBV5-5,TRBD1,TGTGCCAGCAGCTTAATGGGACAGGGGGCTGGCAATCAGCCCCAGCATTTT,CASSLMGQGAGNQPQHF
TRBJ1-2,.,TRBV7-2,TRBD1,TGTGCCAGCAGCTTAGGACGGCAGGGGGAGGCTGGCTACACCTTC,CASSLGRQGEAGYTF
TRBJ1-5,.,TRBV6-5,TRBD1,TGTGCCAGCAGCCCCCAGGGGGCGAGTCAGCCCCAGCATTTT,CASSPQGASQPQHF
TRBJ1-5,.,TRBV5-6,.,TGTGCCAGCACCCTGGCCGGTTACAGTCAGCCCCAGCATTTT,CASTLAGYSQPQHF
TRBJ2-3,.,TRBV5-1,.,TGCGCCAGCAGCCTTGGGGGGGGCCGCTCAGATACGCAGTATTTT,CASSLGGGRSDTQYF
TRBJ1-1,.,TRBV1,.,TGCACCAGCAGCCGCAGACACCGCGTGGACACTGAAGCTTTCTTT,CTSSRRHRVDTEAFF
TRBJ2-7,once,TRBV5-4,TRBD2,TGTGCCAGCAGTCGCGGGGGGCCAGTGGAGCAGTACTTC,CASSRGGPVEQYF
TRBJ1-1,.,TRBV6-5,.,TGTGCCAGCAGGGGGGGGGTAAAGCACACTGAAGCTTTCTTT,CASRGGVKHTEAFF
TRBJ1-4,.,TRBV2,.,TGTGCCAGCAGTGCGAGGGAGGCAGGGACTAATGAAAAACTGTTTTTT,CASSAREAGTNEKLFF
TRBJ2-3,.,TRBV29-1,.,TGCAGCGTTGTAGCACAGGGAAAGGATACGCAGTATTTT,CSVVAQGKDTQYF
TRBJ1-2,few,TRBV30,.,TGTGCCTGGTTCGATAGGGGGAAAAATGGCTACACCTTC,CAWFDRGKNGYTF
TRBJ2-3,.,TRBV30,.,TGTGCCTGGAGTGTACGCCTAGGACTCCCAACAGATACGCAGTATTTT,CAWSVRLGLPTDTQYF
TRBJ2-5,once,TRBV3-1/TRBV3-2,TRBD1,TGTGCCAGCAGCCGCAGGGACAGACAAGAGACCCAGTACTTC,CASSRRDRQETQYF
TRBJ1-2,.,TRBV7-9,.,TGTGCCAGCAGCTTAGCGACAACCTATGGCTACACCTTC,CASSLATTYGYTF
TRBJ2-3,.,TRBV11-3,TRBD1,TGTGCCAGCTCAGGGACAGGGCTTACAGATACGCAGTATTTT,CASSGTGLTDTQYF
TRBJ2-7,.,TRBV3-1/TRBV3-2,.,TGTGCCAGCAGCCAAGCTGAGAGAACTCCCCTAGTATTC,CASSQAERTPLVF
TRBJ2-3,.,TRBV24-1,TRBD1,TGTGCCACCAGTGAGACAGGGAGAGGTGAAGATACGCAGTATTTT,CATSETGRGEDTQYF
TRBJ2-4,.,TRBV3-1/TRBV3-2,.,TGTGCCAGCAGCCAAGACCCAGGGTCTGGGAACATTCAGTACTTC,CASSQDPGSGNIQYF
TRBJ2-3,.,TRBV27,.,TGTGCCAGCAGGTTTATTGGCACAGATACGCAGTATTTT,CASRFIGTDTQYF
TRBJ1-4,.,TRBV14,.,TGTGCCAGCAGCCAAAGGCCAGGGCAAGGTGAAAAACTGTTTTTT,CASSQRPGQGEKLFF
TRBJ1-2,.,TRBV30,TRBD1,TGTGCCTGGAGTGTAGGCAGGGGGCGTTCGGATGGCTACACCTTC,CAWSVGRGRSDGYTF
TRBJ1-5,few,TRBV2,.,TGTGCCAGCAGTGGAGTCCTAGGCAGCAATCAGCCCCAGCATTTT,CASSGVLGSNQPQHF
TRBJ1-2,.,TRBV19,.,TGTGCCACAAGAGGCGGCACCAACTATGGCTACACCTTC,CATRGGTNYGYTF
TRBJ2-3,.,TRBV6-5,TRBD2,TGTGCCAGCCCGAAGGGAGGGCTCTGGTATTTT,CASPKGGLWYF